The present T cell receptor (beta chain) was sequenced within a study of CD8+ T cells in alopecia areata. The germline V gene encodes CDR1 SGHDN and CDR2 FVKESK. The CDR3 spans 16 residues. Trimming at V came to 4 bases and at J to 0 bases, leaving 7 bases not matched to a gene. Sample treatment: oral pan-JAK inhibitor, 5-10 mg twice daily. Researchers took lesional scalp punch biopsies and peripheral blood from people who were alopecia areata patients. Once RNA had been extracted, it was reverse transcribed into cDNA to act as the sequencing template. This table comes from immunoSEQ multiplex PCR, and its TCRdb copy is limited to in-frame clones, with some not included. The top ten clones hold less than 8.5% of a sample with fewer than 2,000 clones, 75% to 80% of them seen once. This clone was seen only once.

This specimen consisted of skin, obtained at week 44, from a patient treated with tofacitinib. The receptor was derived from a human donor with alopecia areata. V is TRBV14 and J is TRBJ2-3; TRBD2 aligns across 7 bases. CDR3 loop: CASSPWGGTSTDTQYF. CDR3 coding DNA: TGTGCCAGCAGCCCCTGGGGGGGTACTAGCACAGATACGCAGTATTTT.